The 8 T cell receptor beta chains presented below share a single source sample, sequenced in a study of identical twins. TCRdb passed the 5' RACE reads through MiXCR, listing each CDR3 protein once. The data contain some 1,700,000 distinct CDR3 sequences, roughly a third of them singletons. The sequenced sample was cord blood. The receptor source for this set is a newborn girl in good health.

The chain recombines TRBV3-1 with TRBJ2-5, with a weak D call TRBD1 (7 bases). Germline V gene data show CDR1 as LGHDT and CDR2 as YNNKEL (reference sequence). Trimming shortened V by 6 bases and J by 0 bases, and 14 bases separated the two germline ends. The CDR3 has 15 amino acids. CDR3 sequence: CASRVQGTYQETQYF. CDR3 sequence (DNA): TGTGCCAGCAGAGTACAGGGGACTTACCAAGAGACCCAGTACTTC.

There are many counts of this clonotype. The V gene is TRBV4-2, the J gene TRBJ2-7; D could derive from TRBD1 or TRBD2 (6 bases each). CDR1 LGHNA and CDR2 YNFKEQ come from the germline V gene. Trimming removed 4 bases at V and 5 bases at J, with 15 bases between. The CDR3 has 14 amino acids. The CDR3 spells CASSPWAGTNEQYF. CDR3 sequence (DNA): TGTGCCAGCAGCCCCTGGGCGGGGACAAACGAGCAGTACTTC.

This clonotype was detected only once. The rearrangement uses TRBV7-8 and TRBJ2-1; D could derive from TRBD1 or TRBD2 (6 bases each). V was shortened by 5 bases and J by 2 bases, with 13 bases between the two germline ends. CDR3 length equals 15 residues. Per the germline V gene, CDR1 is SGHVS and CDR2 is FQNEAQ. The CDR3, as DNA: TGTGCCAGCAGCCCACACAGGGAGGCCTACAATGAGCAGTTCTTC. It yields the protein CASSPHREAYNEQFF.

The V call is TRBV10-3, the J call TRBJ2-5, with a tentative D call TRBD2 (7 bases). The better agreement between TRBJ2-7 and the DNA end casts doubt on the J call. Germline CDR1 reads ENHRY; CDR2 reads SYGVKD. This CDR3 is 13 amino acids long. CDR3 region: CAIRERGGREQYF. DNA of the CDR3: TGTGCCATCAGGGAAAGGGGGGGACGCGAGCAGTACTTC.

A word on this clonotype: The germline gene is not matched at one end of the junction; a read error may be the cause. The chain has TRBV4-2 and TRBJ2-6, with D possibly matching TRBD1 (6 bases). Germline CDR1 reads LGHNA; CDR2 reads YNFKEQ. This CDR3 spans 12 amino acids. Here the CDR3 DNA reads TGTGCCAGCAGCCAAGGTGGACAGACTGAAGCTTTC. Translation gives CASSQGGQTEAF.

This clonotype has at least ten counts. This chain joins TRBV4-2 and TRBJ2-3; 7 bases map to TRBD1. V gave up 3 bases and J gave up 6 bases; unmatched junction bases: 0. CDR3 size: 12 residues. CDR1 is LGHNA and CDR2 is YNFKEQ in the germline V gene. The CDR3 coding sequence is TGTGCCAGCAGCCAGGACAGGGATACGCAGTATTTT. Protein: CASSQDRDTQYF.

This clonotype was counted only a few times. The gene calls are TRBV6-5 and TRBJ2-7; D remains ambiguous. Trimming pared 5 bases from V and 1 base from J, leaving 9 bases between. The CDR3 extends over 13 amino acids. Germline CDR1 is MNHEY and CDR2 is SVGAGI. For the CDR3, the DNA is TGTGCCAGCAGTCGATATAAATCCTACGAGCAGTACTTC. Residues: CASSRYKSYEQYF.

The chain employs TRBV7-2 and TRBJ1-6; D remains unclear. Germline-derived CDR1 and CDR2 are SGHTA and FQGNSA. V lost 5 bases and J 12 bases, leaving 14 bases between the germline ends. The CDR3 spans 13 residues. The CDR3 nucleotides read TGTGCCAGCAGCCAGAATTATGGGGTACCCCTCCACTTT. Translation gives CASSQNYGVPLHF.